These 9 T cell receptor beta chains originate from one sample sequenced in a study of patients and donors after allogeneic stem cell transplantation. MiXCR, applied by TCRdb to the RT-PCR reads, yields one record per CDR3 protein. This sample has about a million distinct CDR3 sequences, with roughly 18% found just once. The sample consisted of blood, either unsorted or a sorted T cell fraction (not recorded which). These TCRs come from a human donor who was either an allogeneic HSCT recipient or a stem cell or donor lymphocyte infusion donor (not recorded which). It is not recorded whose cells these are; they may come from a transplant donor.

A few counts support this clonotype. DNA of the CDR3: TGCAGTGCTAGGAAGGACAGGGCCCATGAGCAGTTCTTC. Its translation: CSARKDRAHEQFF. The chain couples TRBV20-1 to TRBJ2-1; TRBD1 aligns across 8 bases. Germline lookup yields CDR1 DFQATT and CDR2 SNEGSKA (reference sequence). V lost 3 bases and J lost 8; bases outside the gene matches: 6. The CDR3 totals 13 residues.

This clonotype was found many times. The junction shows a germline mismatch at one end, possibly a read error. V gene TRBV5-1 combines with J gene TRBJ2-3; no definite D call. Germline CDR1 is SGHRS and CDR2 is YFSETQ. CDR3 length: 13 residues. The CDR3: CASSSDSTDTQYF. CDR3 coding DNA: TGTGCCAGCAGTTCGGACAGCACAGATACGCAGTATTTT.

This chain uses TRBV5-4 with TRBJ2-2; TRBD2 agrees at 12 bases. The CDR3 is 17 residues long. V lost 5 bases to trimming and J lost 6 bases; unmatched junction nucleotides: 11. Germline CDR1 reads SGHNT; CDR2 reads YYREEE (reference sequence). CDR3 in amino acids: CASSSTSGRIGAGELFF. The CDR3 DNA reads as TGTGCCAGCAGTTCGACTAGCGGGAGAATTGGCGCCGGGGAGCTGTTTTTT.

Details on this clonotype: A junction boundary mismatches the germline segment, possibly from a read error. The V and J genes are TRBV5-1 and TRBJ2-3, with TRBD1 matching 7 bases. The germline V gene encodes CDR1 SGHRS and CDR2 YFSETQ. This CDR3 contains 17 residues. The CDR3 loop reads CASSLASTGQRTDTQYF. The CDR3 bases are TGCGCCAGCAGCTTGGCCTCGACAGGGCAGCGCACGGATACGCAGTATTTT.

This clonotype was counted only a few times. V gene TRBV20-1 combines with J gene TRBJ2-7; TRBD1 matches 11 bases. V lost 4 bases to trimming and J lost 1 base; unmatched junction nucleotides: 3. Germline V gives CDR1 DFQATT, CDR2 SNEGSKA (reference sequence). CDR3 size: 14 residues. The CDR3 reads CSATDRGLSYEQYF. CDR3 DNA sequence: TGCAGTGCTACGGACAGGGGGCTATCCTACGAGCAGTACTTC.

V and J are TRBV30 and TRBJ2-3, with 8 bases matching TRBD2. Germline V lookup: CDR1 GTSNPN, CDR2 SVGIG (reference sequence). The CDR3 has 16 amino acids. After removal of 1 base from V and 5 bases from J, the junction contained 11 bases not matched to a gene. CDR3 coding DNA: TGTGCCTGGAGTGAAGCGGGGGTACCCAGCGAAGATACGCAGTATTTT. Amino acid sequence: CAWSEAGVPSEDTQYF.

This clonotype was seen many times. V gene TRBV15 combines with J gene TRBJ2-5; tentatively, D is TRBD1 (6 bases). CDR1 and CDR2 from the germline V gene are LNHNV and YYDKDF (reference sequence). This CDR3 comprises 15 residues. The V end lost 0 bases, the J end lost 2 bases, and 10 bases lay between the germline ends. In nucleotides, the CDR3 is TGTGCCACCAGCAGAGAAAGGACAGTTCAAGAGACCCAGTACTTC. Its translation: CATSRERTVQETQYF.

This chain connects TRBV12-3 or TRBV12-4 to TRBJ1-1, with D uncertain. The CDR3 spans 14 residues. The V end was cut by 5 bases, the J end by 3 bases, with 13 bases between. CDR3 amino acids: CASSPFREHTEAFF. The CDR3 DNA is TGTGCCAGCAGTCCGTTTAGGGAGCACACTGAAGCTTTCTTT.

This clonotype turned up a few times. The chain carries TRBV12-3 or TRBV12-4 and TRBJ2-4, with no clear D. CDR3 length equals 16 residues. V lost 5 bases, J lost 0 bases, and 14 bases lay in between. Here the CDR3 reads CASSEDTGSAKNIQYF. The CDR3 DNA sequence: TGTGCCAGCAGTGAAGACACCGGGTCAGCCAAAAACATTCAGTACTTC.